Listed here are 18 T cell receptor beta chains from one sample, sequenced in a study of OX40 agonist ivuxolimab in advanced cancers. Measured with immunoSEQ multiplex PCR; TCRdb has only the in-frame clones, and not every one. The data show 30,000 to 40,000 clones, with about 93% seen just once and around 4.2% held by the top ten. The specimen comprised CD4+ or CD8+ T cells sorted from blood, sampled in a trial of the OX40 agonist ivuxolimab. All receptors come from an adult with an advanced solid tumor such as melanoma, head and neck, liver or kidney cancer.

V and J are TRBV19 and TRBJ2-1; possible D gene TRBD2, 5 bases. Trimming took off 0 bases at V and 7 bases at J, with 10 bases between the two ends. This CDR3 has 14 residues. The V gene's germline CDR1 is LNHDA and CDR2 SQIVND (reference sequence). The CDR3 loop reads CASSIDRERNEQFF. The DNA for the CDR3 is TGTGCCAGTAGTATAGACCGGGAACGGAATGAGCAGTTCTTC.

The chain links TRBV2 to TRBJ2-2; possibly TRBD1 for D (6 bases). CDR3 length: 16 amino acids. V gave up 0 bases and J gave up 2 bases, with 10 bases separating them. Germline assignment: CDR1 SNHLY and CDR2 FYNNEI. The CDR3 here is CASSEAGAENTGELFF. DNA of the CDR3: TGTGCCAGCAGTGAAGCGGGGGCGGAAAACACCGGGGAGCTGTTTTTT.

The chain links TRBV28 to TRBJ2-1; 8 nucleotides match TRBD1. The CDR3 spans 16 residues. Unmatched junction bases numbered 9, after V lost 3 bases and J lost 5 bases. Germline V gives CDR1 MDHEN, CDR2 SYDVKM. The CDR3 DNA reads as TGTGCCAGCAGTTTTACCAGGGGGCGACGGGACAATGAGCAGTTCTTC. This sequence encodes CASSFTRGRRDNEQFF. Full variable domain (remainder filled in from reference TRBV28 and TRBJ2-1): DVKVTQSSRYLVKRTGEKVFLECVQDMDHENMFWYRQDPGLGLRLIYFSYDVKMKEKGDIPEGYSVSREKKERFSLILESASTNQTSMYLCASSFTRGRRDNEQFFGPGTRLTVL.

The rearrangement links TRBV28 to TRBJ2-2, with TRBD1 identical over 7 bases. V lost 5 bases to trimming and J lost 5 bases; unmatched junction nucleotides: 17. The CDR3 covers 18 residues. CDR1 is MDHEN and CDR2 is SYDVKM in the germline V gene. The CDR3 region is CASSPLLGTEGWTGELFF. In DNA, the CDR3 is TGTGCCAGCAGTCCACTCCTAGGGACAGAAGGATGGACCGGGGAGCTGTTTTTT.

The chain has TRBV6-5 and TRBJ1-5; D remains unclear. V was trimmed by 8 bases and J by 2 bases, leaving 7 bases between them. The CDR3 consists of 12 residues. Germline V gives CDR1 MNHEY, CDR2 SVGAGI. The CDR3 DNA is TGTGCCAGCGGAAGGGGCAATCAGCCCCAGCATTTT. It specifies CASGRGNQPQHF.

The chain uses TRBV5-4 and TRBJ2-1; D perhaps matches TRBD1 (6 bases). The V and J ends lost 0 bases and 3 bases respectively, with 7 bases between them. CDR3 length: 14 residues. Germline CDR1 is SGHNT and CDR2 is YYREEE (reference sequence). CDR3 residues: CASSLGGGYNEQFF. The CDR3 DNA reads as TGTGCCAGCAGCTTGGGAGGGGGCTACAATGAGCAGTTCTTC.

This rearrangement joins TRBV6-8 to TRBJ2-5; maybe TRBD2 (5 bases). This CDR3 spans 14 amino acids. Germline values: CDR1 MNHGY, CDR2 SAAAGT. Deletions cut 6 bases from V and 6 bases from J, with 17 bases between. The CDR3 DNA reads as TGTGCCAGCAGCCACTCCCCCGGGGTACAGACCCAGTACTTC. The encoded protein is CASSHSPGVQTQYF.

The V call is TRBV28, the J call TRBJ2-2; TRBD1 matches at 9 bases. Germline CDR1 and CDR2: MDHEN and SYDVKM. The J segment lost 5 bases and the V segment lost 8 bases, leaving 9 bases of the junction unmatched. The CDR3 totals 15 residues. The CDR3 DNA follows: TGTGCCAGCTCACAGGGACAGGGATATACCGGGGAGCTGTTTTTT. Translating gives CASSQGQGYTGELFF.

CDR3 bases: TGTGCCAGCAGTTTAGTTAGCGGGAGCGCGACCTACGAGCAGTACTTC. This translates into CASSLVSGSATYEQYF. The V and J genes are TRBV28 and TRBJ2-7; 9 nucleotides align to TRBD2. Unmatched junction bases numbered 7, after V lost 2 bases and J lost 2 bases. This CDR3 comprises 16 residues. Per the germline V gene, CDR1 is MDHEN and CDR2 is SYDVKM.

V gene TRBV7-9 combines with J gene TRBJ1-1, with D unclear. Germline CDR1 SEHNR, CDR2 FQNEAQ (reference sequence). V gave up 6 bases and J gave up 1 base, with 3 bases separating them. The CDR3 is 11 amino acids. The CDR3 sequence: CASRENTEAFF. In DNA form, the CDR3 reads TGTGCCAGCAGGGAGAACACTGAAGCTTTCTTT. Variable domain in full (rest from reference TRBV7-9 and TRBJ1-1): DTGVSQNPRHKITKRGQNVTFRCDPISEHNRLYWYRQTLGQGPEFLTYFQNEAQLEKSRLLSDRFSAERPKGSFSTLEIQRTEQGDSAMYLCASRENTEAFFGQGTRLTVV.

A single count supports this clone. CDR3 sequence reads: CAWVPRMNTEAFF. CDR3 in DNA: TGTGCCTGGGTCCCAAGAATGAACACTGAAGCTTTCTTT. This chain connects TRBV30 to TRBJ1-1; D remains ambiguous. This CDR3 contains 13 residues. The germline V gene has CDR1 GTSNPN and CDR2 SVGIG (reference sequence). V dropped 5 bases and J dropped 0 bases, with 10 bases sitting between them.

This chain joins TRBV6-5 and TRBJ1-1, with TRBD1 identical over 11 bases. CDR1 and CDR2 from the germline V gene are MNHEY and SVGAGI. CDR3 size: 13 residues. V shed 5 bases and J 5 bases; nucleotides not matched to a gene: 1. Written as DNA, the CDR3 is TGTGCCAGCAGTCGGGACAGGGGGACTGAAGCTTTCTTT. This sequence encodes CASSRDRGTEAFF.

This clone was recorded only once. V and J are TRBV7-9 and TRBJ1-2, with 7 nucleotides matching TRBD1. In germline, CDR1 is SEHNR, CDR2 FQNEAQ (reference sequence). This CDR3 is 14 amino acids long. With V trimmed by 1 base and J by 4 bases, 3 bases remained unmatched. CDR3 amino acids: CASSLEGTAYGYTF. The CDR3 DNA is TGTGCCAGCAGCTTAGAAGGGACAGCCTATGGCTACACCTTC.

For this clone: The junction and the germline gene differ at one end; a read error may be behind it. Different DNA sequences within this sample yield the same CDR3. The chain combines TRBV2 with TRBJ2-2; 11 positions match TRBD1. The CDR3 extends over 13 amino acids. From germline, CDR1 is SNHLY and CDR2 FYNNEI. The CDR3 protein is CASRDRGTGELFF. The CDR3 coding sequence is TGCGCCAGCAGGGACAGGGGGACCGGGGAGCTGTTTTTT.

The V gene is TRBV9, the J gene TRBJ1-2, with D unresolved. The ends were cut back, 0 bases at V and 2 bases at J, with 8 bases in the middle. The CDR3 is 14 residues long. Germline V gene data show CDR1 as SGDLS and CDR2 as YYNGEE. DNA of the CDR3: TGTGCCAGCAGCGTAGACACAGCCAACTATGGCTACACCTTC. Its protein is CASSVDTANYGYTF.

This sequence joins TRBV7-6 and TRBJ2-1; TRBD2 agrees at 8 bases. V dropped 5 bases and J dropped 0; count of bases not matched to a gene: 6. The CDR3 covers 16 residues. Germline-derived CDR1 and CDR2 are SGHVS and FNYEAQ. The CDR3 DNA is TGTGCCAGCAGCCGCACGGGGGGGAGCTCCTACAATGAGCAGTTCTTC. As protein: CASSRTGGSSYNEQFF.

Here the CDR3 reads CASSYVPEAEAFF. The CDR3, as DNA: TGTGCCAGCAGTTACGTCCCGGAGGCTGAAGCTTTCTTT. The chain recombines TRBV6-5 with TRBJ1-1; D is ambiguous. CDR1 and CDR2 (germline): MNHEY, SVGAGI. There are 13 residues in the CDR3. Deletions cut 2 bases from V and 6 bases from J, with 10 bases between.

The chain couples TRBV6-5 to TRBJ1-4; D unclear. This CDR3 has 14 residues. Trimming shortened V by 0 bases and J by 5 bases, and 7 bases separated the two germline ends. CDR1 is MNHEY, CDR2 SVGAGI, per germline. The CDR3 reads CASSYSVVNEKLFF. CDR3 sequence (DNA): TGTGCCAGCAGTTACTCGGTCGTCAATGAAAAACTGTTTTTT.